This T cell receptor (beta chain) was recovered during a study of metastatic and nonmetastatic thyroid tumors. Overall study context: Malignant thyroid and benign thyroid patients provided blood and tumor or nodule tissue whose repertoires were compared.

Nobody among the patients had been given any treatment before thyroid surgery. Findings of the study overall: As reported, TCR beta diversity in blood and tumor was significantly higher in malignant thyroid tumors than in benign nodules.

CDR1 is DFQATT, CDR2 SNEGSKA, per germline (reference sequence). CDR3 length equals 14 residues. V lost 2 bases and J lost 6; bases outside the gene matches: 7. In the authors' workflow: Building a distant-metastasis classifier for papillary thyroid cancer drew on CDR3 differences across clinicopathological groups. TCRdb re-clonotyped the PCR reads via MiXCR. What appears here as the V and J calls and clone size reflects TCRdb's work, not the paper's. This sample has roughly 30,000 clones, with 10% to 11% found just once. This clone was counted only a few times. The antigen is unknown. The chain links TRBV20-1 to TRBJ1-2, with 9 bases that match TRBD1. Source material: blood. This TCR was recovered from a female donor with papillary thyroid cancer or a benign thyroid nodule (not recorded which). Some clones in this sample may be carry-over from other donors' samples. CDR3 loop: CSARPGQGVDGYTF. Written as DNA, the CDR3 is TGCAGTGCTAGACCGGGACAGGGAGTGGATGGCTACACCTTC.